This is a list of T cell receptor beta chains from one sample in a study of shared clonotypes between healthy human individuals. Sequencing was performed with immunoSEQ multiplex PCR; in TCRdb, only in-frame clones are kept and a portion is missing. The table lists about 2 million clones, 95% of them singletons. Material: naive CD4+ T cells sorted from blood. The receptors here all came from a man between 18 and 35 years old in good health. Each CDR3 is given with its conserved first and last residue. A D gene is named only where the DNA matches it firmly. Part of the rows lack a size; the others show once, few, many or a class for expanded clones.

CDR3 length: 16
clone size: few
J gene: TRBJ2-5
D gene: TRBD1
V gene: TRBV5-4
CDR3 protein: CASTKGQGGFEETQYF
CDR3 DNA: TGTGCCAGCACCAAGGGACAGGGGGGATTTGAGGAGACCCAGTACTTC

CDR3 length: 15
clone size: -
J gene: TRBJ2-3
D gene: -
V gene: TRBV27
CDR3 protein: CASSLSGDNTDTQYF
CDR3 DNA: TGTGCCAGCAGTTTATCAGGGGACAACACAGATACGCAGTATTTT

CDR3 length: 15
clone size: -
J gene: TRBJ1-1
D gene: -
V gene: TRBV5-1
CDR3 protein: CASSLLGVSDTEAFF
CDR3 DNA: TGCGCCAGCAGCTTGTTGGGGGTGTCCGACACTGAAGCTTTCTTT

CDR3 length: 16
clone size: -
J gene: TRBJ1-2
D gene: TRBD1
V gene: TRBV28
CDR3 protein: CASSLPTGMVTHGYTF
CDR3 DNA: TGTGCCAGCAGTCTTCCGACAGGGATGGTAACACATGGCTACACCTTC

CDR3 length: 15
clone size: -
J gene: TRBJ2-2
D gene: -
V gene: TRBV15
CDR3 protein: CATSRGTSNTGELFF
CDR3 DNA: TGTGCCACCAGCAGAGGGACTTCGAACACCGGGGAGCTGTTTTTT

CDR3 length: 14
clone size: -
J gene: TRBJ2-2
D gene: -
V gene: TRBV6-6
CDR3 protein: CASNLGRGTGELFF
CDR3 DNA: TGTGCCAGCAATTTAGGACGAGGCACCGGGGAGCTGTTTTTT

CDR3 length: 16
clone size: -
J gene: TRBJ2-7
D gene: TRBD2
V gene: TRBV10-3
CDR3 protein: CAIRGLAGSSSYEQYF
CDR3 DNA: TGTGCCATCAGGGGACTAGCGGGGTCAAGCTCCTACGAGCAGTACTTC

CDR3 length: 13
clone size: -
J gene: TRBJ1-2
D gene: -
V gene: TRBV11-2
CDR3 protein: CASSPPKGPGYTF
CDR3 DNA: TGTGCCAGCAGCCCGCCAAAGGGGCCTGGCTACACCTTC

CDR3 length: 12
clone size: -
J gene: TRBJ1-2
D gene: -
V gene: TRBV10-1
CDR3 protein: CASSDSNYGYTF
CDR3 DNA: TGCGCCAGCAGTGACAGTAACTATGGCTACACCTTC

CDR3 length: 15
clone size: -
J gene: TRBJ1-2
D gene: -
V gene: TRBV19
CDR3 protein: CASSIPGRTNYGYTF
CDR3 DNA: TGTGCCAGTAGTATTCCCGGCAGGACGAACTATGGCTACACCTTC

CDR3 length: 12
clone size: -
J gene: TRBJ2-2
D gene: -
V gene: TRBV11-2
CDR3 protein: CASSYPTGELFF
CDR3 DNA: TGTGCCAGCAGCTACCCCACCGGGGAGCTGTTTTTT

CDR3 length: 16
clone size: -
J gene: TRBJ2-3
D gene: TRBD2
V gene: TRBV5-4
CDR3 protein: CASSSRTSDSTDTQYF
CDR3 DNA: TGTGCCAGCAGCTCGAGGACTAGCGATAGCACAGATACGCAGTATTTT

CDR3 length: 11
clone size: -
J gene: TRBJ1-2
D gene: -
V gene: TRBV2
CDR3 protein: CASRSRGGYTF
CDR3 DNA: TGTGCCAGCAGGAGTCGGGGTGGCTACACCTTC

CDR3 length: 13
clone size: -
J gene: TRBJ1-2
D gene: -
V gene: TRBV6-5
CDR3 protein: CASSRGQNYGYTF
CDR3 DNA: TGTGCCAGCAGCCGCGGACAGAACTATGGCTACACCTTC

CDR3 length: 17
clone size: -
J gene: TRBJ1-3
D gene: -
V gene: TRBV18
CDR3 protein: CASSPPVGESSGNTIYF
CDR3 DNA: TGTGCCAGCTCACCACCAGTCGGGGAAAGCTCTGGAAACACCATATATTTT

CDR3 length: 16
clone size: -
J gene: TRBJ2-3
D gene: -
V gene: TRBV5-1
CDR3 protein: CASSSNRQGNTDTQYF
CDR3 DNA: TGCGCCAGCAGCTCCAACCGCCAGGGGAACACAGATACGCAGTATTTT

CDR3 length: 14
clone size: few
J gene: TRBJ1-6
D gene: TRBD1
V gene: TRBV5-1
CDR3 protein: CASSFGTDNSPLHF
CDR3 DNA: TGCGCCAGCAGCTTCGGGACAGATAATTCACCCCTCCACTTT

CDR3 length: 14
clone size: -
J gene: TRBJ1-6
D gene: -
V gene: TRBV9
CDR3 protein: CASSAGPYNSPLHF
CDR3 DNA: TGTGCCAGCAGCGCGGGGCCGTATAATTCACCCCTCCACTTT

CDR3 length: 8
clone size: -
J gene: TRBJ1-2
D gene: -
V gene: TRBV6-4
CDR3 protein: CRPGGYTF
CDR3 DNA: TGCCGACCCGGGGGGTACACCTTC

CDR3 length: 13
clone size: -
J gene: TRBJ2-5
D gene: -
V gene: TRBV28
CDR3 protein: CASSFFGEKTQYF
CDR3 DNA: TGTGCCAGCAGTTTTTTTGGGGAAAAGACCCAGTACTTC

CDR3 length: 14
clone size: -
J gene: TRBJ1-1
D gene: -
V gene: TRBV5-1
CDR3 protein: CASSSNEGWTEAFF
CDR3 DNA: TGCGCCAGCAGCTCCAACGAAGGGTGGACTGAAGCTTTCTTT

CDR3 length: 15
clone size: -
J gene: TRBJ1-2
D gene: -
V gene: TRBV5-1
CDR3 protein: CASSLAGLEAYGYTF
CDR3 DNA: TGCGCCAGCAGCTTGGCAGGATTGGAGGCCTATGGCTACACCTTC

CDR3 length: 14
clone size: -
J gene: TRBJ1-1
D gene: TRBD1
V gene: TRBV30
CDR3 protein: CAWSPGTGNTEAFF
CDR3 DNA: TGTGCCTGGAGCCCCGGGACAGGGAACACTGAAGCTTTCTTT

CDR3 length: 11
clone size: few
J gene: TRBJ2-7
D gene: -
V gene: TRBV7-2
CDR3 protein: CASSATYEQYF
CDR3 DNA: TGTGCCAGCAGCGCAACCTACGAGCAGTACTTC

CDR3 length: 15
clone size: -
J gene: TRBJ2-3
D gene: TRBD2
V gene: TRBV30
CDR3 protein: CAWSRSGGDTDTQYF
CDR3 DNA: TGTGCCTGGAGTCGTAGCGGGGGCGATACAGATACGCAGTATTTT

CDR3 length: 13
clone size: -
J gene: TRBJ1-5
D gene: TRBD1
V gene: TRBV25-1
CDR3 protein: CASSGQGNQPQHF
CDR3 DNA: TGTGCCAGCTCGGGACAGGGGAATCAGCCCCAGCATTTT

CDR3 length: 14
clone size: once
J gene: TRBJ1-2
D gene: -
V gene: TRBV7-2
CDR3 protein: CASSLAETQSGYTF
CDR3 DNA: TGTGCCAGCAGCTTAGCGGAGACCCAAAGTGGCTACACCTTC

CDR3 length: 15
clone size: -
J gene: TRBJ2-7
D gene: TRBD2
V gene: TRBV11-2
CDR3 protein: CASSSQLGLNYEQYF
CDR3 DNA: TGTGCCAGCAGCTCCCAGCTGGGACTAAACTACGAGCAGTACTTC

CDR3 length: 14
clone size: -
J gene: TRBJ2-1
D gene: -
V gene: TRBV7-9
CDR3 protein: CASSLTAWNNEQFF
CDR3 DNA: TGTGCCAGCAGCTTAACAGCGTGGAACAATGAGCAGTTCTTC

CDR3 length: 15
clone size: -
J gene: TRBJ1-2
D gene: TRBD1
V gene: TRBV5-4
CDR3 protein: CASSKPTGMNYGYTF
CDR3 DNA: TGTGCCAGCAGCAAACCGACAGGGATGAACTATGGCTACACCTTC

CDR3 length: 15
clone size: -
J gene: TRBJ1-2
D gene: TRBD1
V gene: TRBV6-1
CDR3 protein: CASSTGTVPEAGYTF
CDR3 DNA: TGTGCCAGCAGCACGGGGACAGTCCCAGAGGCTGGCTACACCTTC

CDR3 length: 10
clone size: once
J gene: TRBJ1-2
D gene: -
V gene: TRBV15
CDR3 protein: CATSSYGYTF
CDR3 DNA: TGTGCCACCAGTTCCTATGGCTACACCTTC

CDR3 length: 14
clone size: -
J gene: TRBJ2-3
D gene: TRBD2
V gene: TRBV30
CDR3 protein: CACLLAAKGDTQYF
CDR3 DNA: TGTGCCTGTCTTCTAGCGGCCAAGGGCGATACGCAGTATTTT

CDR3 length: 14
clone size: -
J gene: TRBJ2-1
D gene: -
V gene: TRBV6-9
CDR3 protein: CATHPAGWYNEQFF
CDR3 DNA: TGTGCGACCCACCCGGCGGGGTGGTACAATGAGCAGTTCTTC

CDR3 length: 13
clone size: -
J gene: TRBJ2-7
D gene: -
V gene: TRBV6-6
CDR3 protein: CASRDSARDEQYF
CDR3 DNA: TGTGCCAGCAGGGACTCTGCCCGAGACGAGCAGTACTTC

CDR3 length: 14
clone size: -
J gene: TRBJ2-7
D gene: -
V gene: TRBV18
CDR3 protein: CASSPPLGGEEQYF
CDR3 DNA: TGTGCCAGCTCACCCCCGTTGGGGGGCGAGGAGCAGTACTTC

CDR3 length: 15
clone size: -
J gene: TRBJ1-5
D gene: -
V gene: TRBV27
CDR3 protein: CASSLRLKGDQPQHF
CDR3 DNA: TGTGCCAGCAGTTTAAGACTGAAGGGAGATCAGCCCCAGCATTTT

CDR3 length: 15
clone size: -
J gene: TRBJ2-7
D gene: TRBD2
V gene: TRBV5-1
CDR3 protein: CASSAGTSGAYEQYF
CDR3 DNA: TGCGCCAGCAGCGCGGGGACTAGCGGAGCCTACGAGCAGTACTTC

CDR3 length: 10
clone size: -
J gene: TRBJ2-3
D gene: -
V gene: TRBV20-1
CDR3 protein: CSALGDTQYF
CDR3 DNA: TGCAGTGCTCTCGGAGATACGCAGTATTTT

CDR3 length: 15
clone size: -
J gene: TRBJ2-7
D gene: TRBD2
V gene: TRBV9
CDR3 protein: CASSVGEGRVYEQYF
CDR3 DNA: TGTGCCAGCAGCGTAGGGGAGGGCAGGGTCTACGAGCAGTACTTC

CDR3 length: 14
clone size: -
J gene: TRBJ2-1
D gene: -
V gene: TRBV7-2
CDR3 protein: CASSSHRQAPGEFF
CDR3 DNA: TGTGCCAGCAGCTCACACAGACAAGCCCCAGGCGAGTTCTTC

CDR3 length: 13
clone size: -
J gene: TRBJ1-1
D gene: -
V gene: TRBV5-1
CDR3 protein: CASSLQGNTEAFF
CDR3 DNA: TGCGCCAGCAGCCTACAGGGGAACACTGAAGCTTTCTTT